This is a list of T cell receptor beta chains from one sample in a study of blood T cell repertoires in COVID-19. TCRdb's table, derived via immunoSEQ multiplex PCR, lists solely in-frame clones and lacks some. Of about 190,000 clones listed, approximately 86% are singletons. The sample was peripheral blood. The receptors here all came from a man between 40 and 49 years old with active or convalescent COVID-19. Both conserved end residues are part of each CDR3. The order of the fields is V gene, D gene, clone size, J gene, CDR3 length, CDR3 DNA, CDR3 protein. The D gene is left open where the match is weak. The size field is filled for only some rows; it gives once, few, many or a size class.

V gene: TRBV13; D gene: .; clone size: .; J gene: TRBJ2-7; CDR3 length: 12; CDR3 DNA: TGTGCCAGCAGCTCCGCAGACTACGAGCAGTACTTC; CDR3 protein: CASSSADYEQYF
V gene: TRBV14; D gene: .; clone size: .; J gene: TRBJ1-2; CDR3 length: 14; CDR3 DNA: TGTGCCAGCAGCCCAAGGGAGACCCTTTATGGCTACACCTTC; CDR3 protein: CASSPRETLYGYTF
V gene: TRBV15; D gene: TRBD1; clone size: once; J gene: TRBJ1-4; CDR3 length: 15; CDR3 DNA: TGTGCCACCAGCAGGGACAGGGGTGGGTTGGAAAAACTGTTTTTT; CDR3 protein: CATSRDRGGLEKLFF
V gene: TRBV7-2; D gene: TRBD2; clone size: .; J gene: TRBJ2-5; CDR3 length: 16; CDR3 DNA: TGTGCCAGCAGCCTGGGGGCGGGGGGGAGAAAAGAGACCCAGTACTTC; CDR3 protein: CASSLGAGGRKETQYF
V gene: TRBV11-2; D gene: .; clone size: few; J gene: TRBJ1-4; CDR3 length: 13; CDR3 DNA: TGTGCCAGCAGCTTAGGGGAGAGTGAAAAACTGTTTTTT; CDR3 protein: CASSLGESEKLFF
V gene: TRBV14; D gene: TRBD1; clone size: .; J gene: TRBJ2-1; CDR3 length: 16; CDR3 DNA: TGTGCCAGCAGCCAAGATTGGACAGGGGGCAAGAATGAGCAGTTCTTC; CDR3 protein: CASSQDWTGGKNEQFF
V gene: TRBV11-2; D gene: .; clone size: .; J gene: TRBJ1-2; CDR3 length: 13; CDR3 DNA: TGTGCCAGCAGCTTGGGAGGGACGGATGGCTACACCTTC; CDR3 protein: CASSLGGTDGYTF
V gene: TRBV3-1/TRBV3-2; D gene: TRBD2; clone size: .; J gene: TRBJ2-1; CDR3 length: 15; CDR3 DNA: TGTGCCAGCAGCCTCGGGGGGGCCCTTAGAAATGAGCAGTTCTTC; CDR3 protein: CASSLGGALRNEQFF
V gene: TRBV28; D gene: .; clone size: .; J gene: TRBJ1-3; CDR3 length: 17; CDR3 DNA: TGTGCCAGCAGTTCCACAGGGTCCTCCCTCTCTGGAAACACCATATATTTT; CDR3 protein: CASSSTGSSLSGNTIYF
V gene: TRBV7-9; D gene: .; clone size: .; J gene: TRBJ1-2; CDR3 length: 13; CDR3 DNA: TGTGCCAGCAGCCCCGACAGTCAGTATGGCTACACCTTC; CDR3 protein: CASSPDSQYGYTF
V gene: TRBV11-2; D gene: TRBD1; clone size: .; J gene: TRBJ1-3; CDR3 length: 15; CDR3 DNA: TGTGCCAGCAGCTCCCTCCGGGACAGGGGTTACACCATATATTTT; CDR3 protein: CASSSLRDRGYTIYF
V gene: TRBV11-3; D gene: .; clone size: .; J gene: TRBJ2-3; CDR3 length: 16; CDR3 DNA: TGTGCCAGCAGCCCAGGAAGGGACACAGTCACAGATACGCAGTATTTT; CDR3 protein: CASSPGRDTVTDTQYF
V gene: TRBV25-1; D gene: .; clone size: .; J gene: TRBJ2-3; CDR3 length: 10; CDR3 DNA: TGTGCCCATAGGGGAGATACGCAGTATTTT; CDR3 protein: CAHRGDTQYF
V gene: TRBV6-1; D gene: TRBD1; clone size: .; J gene: TRBJ1-4; CDR3 length: 15; CDR3 DNA: TGTGCCAGCAGGCGCGCAGGGGGCGAAACCGAAAAACTGTTTTTT; CDR3 protein: CASRRAGGETEKLFF
V gene: TRBV6-5; D gene: .; clone size: .; J gene: TRBJ1-1; CDR3 length: 12; CDR3 DNA: TGTGCCAGCAGACAGATGAACACTGAAGCTTTCTTT; CDR3 protein: CASRQMNTEAFF
V gene: TRBV12-3/TRBV12-4; D gene: .; clone size: .; J gene: TRBJ1-6; CDR3 length: 13; CDR3 DNA: TGTGCCAGCAGTGCGTCTAGCGACTCACCCCTCCACTTT; CDR3 protein: CASSASSDSPLHF